This entry lists 26 T cell receptor beta chains sequenced from one sample in a study of response to subunit inactivated influenza vaccine. TCRdb redid the calling of the RT-PCR reads with MiXCR, one entry per CDR3 protein. The data show fewer than 400,000 distinct CDR3 sequences, 21% seen once. Sequencing used PBMCs from blood, obtained about 19 months after vaccination. The receptors derive from a man between 50 and 70 years old who received an inactivated influenza vaccine.

V and J are TRBV29-1 and TRBJ2-7; no definite D call. With 6 bases removed from V and 2 bases from J, the gap between germline ends came to 17 bases. Germline V gene data show CDR1 as SQVTM and CDR2 as ANQGSEA. The CDR3 spans 14 residues. As DNA, the CDR3 is TGCAGCGTGCCGAAAGAAGGACGACCCTACGAGCAGTACTTC. Protein: CSVPKEGRPYEQYF.

The rearrangement uses TRBV20-1 and TRBJ1-4; D is unresolved. CDR1 DFQATT and CDR2 SNEGSKA come from the germline V gene (reference sequence). The germline V and J ends were trimmed by 0 bases and 2 bases, with 10 bases remaining between them. The CDR3 is 15 amino acids. CDR3: CSARDGRATNEKLFF. The DNA for the CDR3 is TGCAGTGCTAGAGACGGGCGCGCCACTAATGAAAAACTGTTTTTT.

About this clonotype itself: At one end, the junction sequence differs from germline, possibly due to a read error. The chain carries TRBV28 and TRBJ2-7; TRBD2 aligns across 8 bases. The germline CDR1 and CDR2 sequences are MDHEN and SYDVKM. The CDR3 length is 15 residues. The CDR3 loop reads CASQPLGLASHEQYF. The CDR3 nucleotides read TGTGCCAGCCAACCACTCGGACTAGCCTCCCACGAGCAGTACTTC.

The genes are TRBV7-3 and TRBJ2-1, with 8 bases aligning to TRBD2. There are 16 residues in the CDR3. Trimming cost V 5 bases and J 0 bases; bases outside gene matches: 6. CDR1 is SGHTA and CDR2 is FQGTGA in the germline V gene. CDR3 amino acids: CASSLIGTSSYNEQFF. CDR3 sequence (DNA): TGTGCCAGCAGCCTCATCGGGACTAGCTCCTACAATGAGCAGTTCTTC.

This chain connects TRBV6-2 or TRBV6-3 to TRBJ2-2; D unresolved. Trimming left V 8 bases short and J 7 bases short, with 8 bases between. There are 11 residues in the CDR3. Per germline, CDR1 MNHEY and CDR2 SVGEGT. CDR3 DNA sequence: TGTGCCAGCCATAGTCACGGGGAGCTGTTTTTT. Translating gives CASHSHGELFF.

The CDR3 here is CASLRGFQETQYF. The DNA of the CDR3 is TGTGCCAGCCTTAGGGGGTTTCAAGAGACCCAGTACTTC. The chain combines TRBV7-2 with TRBJ2-5; D may be TRBD1 (6 bases). V was pared by 8 bases and J by 2 bases, with 12 bases between. Germline V gives CDR1 SGHTA, CDR2 FQGNSA. The CDR3 has 13 residues.

A few counts support this clonotype. The V gene is TRBV19, the J gene TRBJ1-1, with D unclear. CDR3 length: 13 amino acids. Trimming stripped 6 bases from V and 5 bases from J, with 13 bases between. Germline V gene sequence: CDR1 LNHDA, CDR2 SQIVND (reference sequence). The CDR3 loop is CASSPGSRTEAFF. CDR3 nucleotides: TGTGCCAGTAGCCCGGGAAGTAGGACTGAAGCTTTCTTT.

V is TRBV27 and J is TRBJ2-1; possibly TRBD1 for D (6 bases). Germline V gives CDR1 MNHEY, CDR2 SMNVEV (reference sequence). This CDR3 has 17 residues. Trimming removed 2 bases from V and 4 bases from J, with 18 bases in between. The CDR3 is CASSLATGIPLYNEQFF. CDR3 nucleotide sequence: TGTGCCAGCAGTTTAGCCACAGGGATCCCACTATACAATGAGCAGTTCTTC.

CDR3 in DNA: TGTGCCAGCAGTTCTGCCCAAGTCGGTGGCTACACCTTC. Its protein product is CASSSAQVGGYTF. The V call is TRBV12-3 or TRBV12-4, the J call TRBJ1-2; D gene ambiguous. This CDR3 is built from 13 residues. V lost 4 bases and J 7 bases, leaving 13 bases between the germline ends.

This chain links TRBV28 with TRBJ2-7, with D tentatively TRBD2 (5 bases). The length of the CDR3 is 14 residues. Germline assignment: CDR1 MDHEN and CDR2 SYDVKM. The ends were cut back, 6 bases at V and 3 bases at J, with 15 bases in the middle. The CDR3 here is CASSPFLAGYEQYF. The CDR3 DNA reads TGTGCCAGCAGCCCCTTCTTGGCGGGCTACGAGCAGTACTTC. The entire variable domain, with the rest obtained from reference TRBV28 and TRBJ2-7, is as follows: DVKVTQSSRYLVKRTGEKVFLECVQDMDHENMFWYRQDPGLGLRLIYFSYDVKMKEKGDIPEGYSVSREKKERFSLILESASTNQTSMYLCASSPFLAGYEQYFGPGTRLTVT.

The chain recombines TRBV7-2 with TRBJ1-2; D unresolved. V was shortened by 3 bases and J by 5 bases, with 19 bases between the two germline ends. The V gene's germline CDR1 is SGHTA and CDR2 FQGNSA. The CDR3 is made up of 16 amino acids. The CDR3, as DNA: TGTGCCAGCAGCTTTAGTAGTAACGCCCTACGGTATGGCTACACCTTC. This codes for CASSFSSNALRYGYTF.

This clonotype was counted between two and nine times. The chain is built from TRBV15 and TRBJ1-6; D is unresolved. CDR3 length equals 15 residues. The germline V gene encodes CDR1 LNHNV and CDR2 YYDKDF (reference sequence). The ends were cut back, 0 bases at V and 7 bases at J, with 10 bases in the middle. The CDR3 DNA sequence: TGTGCCACCAGCAGAGATCCTCGACCCAATTCACCCCTCCACTTT. Encoded protein: CATSRDPRPNSPLHF.

This clonotype was detected only a few times. The chain combines TRBV5-1 with TRBJ1-2; D is undetermined. This CDR3 is 13 amino acids long. Germline-derived CDR1 and CDR2 are SGHRS and YFSETQ. Between the trimmed V and J ends, which lost 4 bases and 7 bases, there was a span of 14 bases. The CDR3 is CASSADPFFGYTF. DNA of the CDR3: TGCGCCAGCAGCGCGGACCCCTTTTTTGGCTACACCTTC.

The table lists this clonotype with a few counts. V gene TRBV4-1 combines with J gene TRBJ2-1; perhaps TRBD2 as D (5 bases). The CDR3 sequence is 16 residues long. V was pared by 6 bases and J by 8 bases, with 23 bases between. Looked up from germline, CDR1 is MGHRA and CDR2 is YSYEKL. The CDR3 DNA is TGCGCCAGCAGTATTCGACAAGGCCTCCTTAGCGATGAGCAGTTCTTC. This codes for CASSIRQGLLSDEQFF.

This clonotype has only a few counts. The chain is built from TRBV4-2 and TRBJ2-1, with TRBD2 as a possible D gene (6 bases). CDR1 is LGHNA, CDR2 YNFKEQ, per germline. Deletions cut 5 bases from V and 6 bases from J, with 17 bases between. The CDR3 sequence is 15 residues long. Written as DNA, the CDR3 is TGTGCCAGCAGCAAACGGGACTCCCCGGGCAATGAGCAGTTCTTC. Translating gives CASSKRDSPGNEQFF.

This clonotype has more than one count but fewer than ten. The gene calls are TRBV20-1 and TRBJ1-2; 7 nucleotides line up with TRBD1. V gave up 6 bases and J gave up 0 bases; unmatched junction bases: 10. The V gene's germline CDR1 is DFQATT and CDR2 SNEGSKA (reference sequence). This CDR3 is built from 15 residues. The CDR3 coding sequence is TGCAGTGCAAACCCCCGGACAGGCCCTAACTATGGCTACACCTTC. Amino acids: CSANPRTGPNYGYTF.

The table lists this clonotype with many counts. This rearrangement joins TRBV3-1 to TRBJ1-2, with 12 bases matching TRBD1. The CDR3 is made up of 17 amino acids. With 5 bases clipped from V and 6 bases from J, the junction kept 13 bases outside the gene matches. Germline V gene lookup returns CDR1 LGHDT and CDR2 YNNKEL (reference sequence). For the CDR3, the DNA is TGTGCCAGCAGCTATTCCGGGACAGGGGGCGCTGGGGATGGCTACACCTTC. Amino acid sequence: CASSYSGTGGAGDGYTF.

This chain connects TRBV2 to TRBJ2-3; possible D gene TRBD1, 5 bases. The length of the CDR3 is 16 residues. Germline V gene lookup returns CDR1 SNHLY and CDR2 FYNNEI. Trimming left V 3 bases short and J 2 bases short, with 15 bases between. CDR3 sequence: CASSDIRGTFTDTQYF. The CDR3 region has the DNA TGTGCCAGCAGTGATATAAGGGGCACCTTCACAGATACGCAGTATTTT.

This clonotype was seen more than once but under ten times. The chain carries TRBV2 and TRBJ2-5, with D hard to call. The V end was cut by 4 bases, the J end by 2 bases, with 11 bases between. Germline V lookup: CDR1 SNHLY, CDR2 FYNNEI. The CDR3 length is 14 residues. The CDR3 region is CASSGFRKQETQYF. CDR3 nucleotide sequence: TGTGCCAGCAGTGGGTTTCGCAAGCAAGAGACCCAGTACTTC.

This clonotype turned up a few times. This chain joins TRBV7-2 and TRBJ2-2, with 9 bases that match TRBD1. CDR1 is SGHTA and CDR2 is FQGNSA in the germline V gene. The CDR3 is 15 amino acids. The trim removed 5 bases at V and 5 bases at J, leaving 6 bases unmatched. DNA of the CDR3: TGTGCCAGCAGCATAGACAGGGGGTGGACCGGGGAGCTGTTTTTT. It yields the protein CASSIDRGWTGELFF.

Many counts were recorded for this clonotype. J is TRBJ1-1 and V is TRBV29-1, with D uncertain. Germline CDR1 is SQVTM and CDR2 is ANQGSEA. Trimming took 4 bases from V and 1 from J, leaving 4 bases between them. This CDR3 spans 11 amino acids. CDR3 loop: CSVVENTEAFF. The CDR3 nucleotides read TGCAGCGTTGTGGAGAACACTGAAGCTTTCTTT.

This sequence joins TRBV2 and TRBJ2-1; no reliable D call. Germline-derived CDR1 and CDR2 are SNHLY and FYNNEI. The CDR3 covers 11 residues. V was cut by 1 base and J by 15 bases, with 10 bases left in between. The chain's CDR3 is CASSEGPNRFF. In DNA form, the CDR3 reads TGTGCCAGCAGTGAAGGCCCTAACCGGTTCTTC. Full variable domain (missing parts from reference TRBV2 and TRBJ2-1): EPEVTQTPSHQVTQMGQEVILRCVPISNHLYFYWYRQILGQKVEFLVSFYNNEISEKSEIFDDQFSVERPDGSNFTLKIRSTKLEDSAMYFCASSEGPNRFFGPGTRLTVL.

In this sample, this clonotype turned up a few times. The rearrangement links TRBV3-1 to TRBJ2-3; D not resolved. The CDR3 loop spans 13 amino acids. Germline lookup yields CDR1 LGHDT and CDR2 YNNKEL (reference sequence). Trimming left V 3 bases short and J 3 bases short, with 7 bases between. The CDR3 DNA follows: TGTGCCAGCAGCCAGGACGGGACAGATACGCAGTATTTT. Translating gives CASSQDGTDTQYF.

This clonotype was seen a handful of times. This chain joins TRBV12-3 or TRBV12-4 and TRBJ1-2; D remains ambiguous. V gave up 1 base and J gave up 8 bases, with 11 bases separating them. The CDR3 is 13 amino acids. The CDR3 protein is CASSLGGSGGYTF. CDR3 sequence (DNA): TGTGCCAGCAGTTTAGGAGGATCTGGAGGCTACACCTTC.

This rearrangement joins TRBV7-2 to TRBJ2-1; D remains unclear. The CDR3 spans 14 residues. The V and J ends lost 1 base and 3 bases respectively, with 7 bases between them. Germline V gene sequence: CDR1 SGHTA, CDR2 FQGNSA. The CDR3 DNA sequence: TGTGCCAGCAGCTTAGACCCGGGCTACAATGAGCAGTTCTTC. Translated: CASSLDPGYNEQFF.

This clonotype has a handful of counts. The chain employs TRBV5-1 and TRBJ1-1, with D possibly matching TRBD1 (6 bases). The CDR3 spans 16 residues. Germline CDR1 and CDR2: SGHRS and YFSETQ. Trimming removed 4 bases from V and 3 bases from J, with 19 bases in between. The CDR3 region is CASSPAGGRVYTEAFF. The CDR3 DNA reads TGCGCCAGCAGCCCTGCCGGGGGGCGCGTTTACACTGAAGCTTTCTTT.